Each of the 32 T cell receptor beta chains below was sequenced from the same sample in a study of blood T cell repertoires in COVID-19. Repertoires were generated with immunoSEQ multiplex PCR, while TCRdb's copy carries only in-frame clones and drops some. Counted here are under 400,000 clones, 88% occurring once; the ten biggest clones make up 1.5% to 2%. The sample taken for sequencing was peripheral blood. The receptors were sampled from a woman aged 25 to 39 with COVID-19, enrolled during active disease.

This clone appeared a single time. This chain links TRBV27 with TRBJ1-2; D is undetermined. Germline CDR1 MNHEY, CDR2 SMNVEV (reference sequence). The CDR3 runs to 13 residues. V gave up 5 bases and J gave up 5 bases, with 12 bases separating them. The CDR3 sequence: CASSTIPRYGYTF. CDR3 nucleotide sequence: TGTGCCAGCAGTACGATTCCTAGGTATGGCTACACCTTC.

V is TRBV2 and J is TRBJ1-3; D is unclear. Germline-derived CDR1 and CDR2 are SNHLY and FYNNEI. The CDR3 contains 14 residues. The V and J ends lost 5 bases and 0 bases respectively, with 8 bases between them. The DNA for the CDR3 is TGTGCCAGCAGTTCCCGAGGCTCTGGAAACACCATATATTTT. Translated, it gives CASSSRGSGNTIYF. Variable domain in full (rest from reference TRBV2 and TRBJ1-3): EPEVTQTPSHQVTQMGQEVILRCVPISNHLYFYWYRQILGQKVEFLVSFYNNEISEKSEIFDDQFSVERPDGSNFTLKIRSTKLEDSAMYFCASSSRGSGNTIYFGEGSWLTVV.

The V and J genes are TRBV5-5 and TRBJ1-5; no reliable D call. Germline-derived CDR1 and CDR2 are SGHKS and YYEKEE (reference sequence). The CDR3 runs to 15 residues. Trimming took off 2 bases at V and 2 bases at J, with 11 bases between the two ends. CDR3 nucleotides: TGTGCCAGCAGCTTTCGAGGGTTGGGCAATCAGCCCCAGCATTTT. It codes for CASSFRGLGNQPQHF.

The chain recombines TRBV4-1 with TRBJ2-5; TRBD2 agrees at 9 bases. Germline V gives CDR1 MGHRA, CDR2 YSYEKL. This CDR3 region has 17 residues. The V segment lost 6 bases and the J segment 2 bases; nucleotides outside the gene matches: 13. CDR3 region: CASSPLPLAGNQETQYF. As DNA, the CDR3 is TGCGCCAGCAGTCCTCTTCCCCTAGCGGGGAATCAAGAGACCCAGTACTTC.

The V gene is TRBV5-4, the J gene TRBJ2-5; possibly TRBD2 for D (6 bases). The V end was cut by 4 bases, the J end by 3 bases, with 13 bases between. The CDR3 has 14 amino acids. Germline V gene data show CDR1 as SGHNT and CDR2 as YYREEE (reference sequence). CDR3: CASSAGLREETQYF. CDR3 in DNA: TGTGCCAGCAGCGCGGGACTGAGGGAAGAGACCCAGTACTTC.

This clone was seen only a few times. The gene calls are TRBV6-2 or TRBV6-3 and TRBJ2-7; D is possibly TRBD2 (6 bases). V was pared by 0 bases and J by 2 bases, with 11 bases between. The CDR3 is 15 residues long. Looked up from germline, CDR1 is MNHEY and CDR2 is SVGEGT. CDR3 region: CASSYSGSRAYEQYF. The CDR3 region has the DNA TGTGCCAGCAGTTACTCCGGGAGTCGGGCCTACGAGCAGTACTTC.

V gene TRBV23-1 combines with J gene TRBJ2-3, with TRBD1 as a possible D gene (6 bases). TRBV23-1 is labeled an ORF, and its function is uncertain. CDR3 length: 18 residues. Trimming stripped 3 bases from V and 0 bases from J, with 19 bases between. CDR3 DNA sequence: TGCGCCAGCAGTCATCTCCAGGTTGGACAGTTTAGCACAGATACGCAGTATTTT. It yields the protein CASSHLQVGQFSTDTQYF.

The chain uses TRBV28 and TRBJ1-3; maybe TRBD1 (6 bases). Germline values: CDR1 MDHEN, CDR2 SYDVKM. The CDR3 totals 16 residues. V lost 2 bases, J lost 0 bases, and 11 bases lay in between. The CDR3 nucleotides are TGTGCCAGCAGTTTAGCAGGGGACGGCTCTGGAAACACCATATATTTT. Translating it yields CASSLAGDGSGNTIYF.

J is TRBJ2-7 and V is TRBV10-3; 8 bases align to TRBD1. Per germline, CDR1 ENHRY and CDR2 SYGVKD. V trimming: 0 bases; J trimming: 3 bases; junction bases outside the gene matches: 7. CDR3 length: 16 residues. This CDR3 reads CAISESQRTGRYEQYF. For the CDR3, the DNA is TGTGCCATCAGTGAGTCTCAGAGGACAGGGCGCTACGAGCAGTACTTC.

The chain links TRBV11-3 to TRBJ2-3; 11 bases map to TRBD2. This CDR3 region has 18 residues. V was pared by 1 base and J by 2 bases, with 8 bases of the junction left unmatched. Per the germline V gene, CDR1 is SGHNT and CDR2 is YENEEA. CDR3 nucleotide sequence: TGTGCCAGCAGCTTAGGGGTAGCGGGGGGGCTTGACACAGATACGCAGTATTTT. It yields the protein CASSLGVAGGLDTDTQYF.

V and J are TRBV7-3 and TRBJ2-2; 7 bases agree with TRBD2. V was pared by 1 base and J by 4 bases, with 6 bases of the junction left unmatched. Germline lookup yields CDR1 SGHTA and CDR2 FQGTGA. The CDR3 has 16 residues. The CDR3 protein is CASSLIPGGATGELFF. The CDR3 bases are TGTGCCAGCAGCTTAATTCCGGGGGGAGCCACCGGGGAGCTGTTTTTT.

The CDR3 spells CASSYWDSEKLFF. In nucleotides, the CDR3 is TGTGCCAGCAGTTACTGGGACAGCGAAAAACTGTTTTTT. The chain has TRBV6-2 or TRBV6-3 and TRBJ1-4; the match to TRBD1 covers 7 bases. Germline V CDR1 and CDR2: MNHEY, SVGEGT. This CDR3 region has 13 residues. Trimming cost V 1 base and J 8 bases; bases outside gene matches: 1.

This chain links TRBV3-1 (or the pseudogene TRBV3-2) with TRBJ1-4; possibly TRBD1 for D (6 bases). Germline CDR1 is LGHDT and CDR2 is YNNKEL (reference sequence). V was shortened by 1 base and J by 7 bases, with 13 bases between the two germline ends. The CDR3 contains 15 residues. In DNA, the CDR3 is TGTGCCAGCAGCCAAGTGGCAGGGGCTCTTGAAAAACTGTTTTTT. Translated, it gives CASSQVAGALEKLFF.

The chain employs TRBV19 and TRBJ2-2, with D perhaps matching TRBD1 (7 bases). V lost 1 base and J 2 bases, leaving 11 bases between the germline ends. There are 16 residues in the CDR3. Germline CDR1 and CDR2: LNHDA and SQIVND (reference sequence). In DNA, the CDR3 is TGTGCCAGTAGTATAGGACAGGGACTTAACACCGGGGAGCTGTTTTTT. Encoded protein: CASSIGQGLNTGELFF.

The rearrangement uses TRBV5-6 and TRBJ2-5; D might be TRBD1 (5 bases). The CDR3 spans 16 residues. From germline, CDR1 is SGHDT and CDR2 YYEEEE. Trimming took 4 bases from V and 1 from J, leaving 17 bases between them. The CDR3 sequence: CASSPRVGSTQETQYF. The CDR3 nucleotides are TGTGCCAGCAGCCCCAGGGTCGGGTCTACCCAAGAGACCCAGTACTTC. Full variable domain (rest looked up from reference TRBV5-6 and TRBJ2-5): DAGVTQSPTHLIKTRGQQVTLRCSPKSGHDTVSWYQQALGQGPQFIFQYYEEEERQRGNFPDRFSGHQFPNYSSELNVNALLLGDSALYLCASSPRVGSTQETQYFGPGTRLLVL.

The chain recombines TRBV10-2 with TRBJ2-1, with 7 bases identical to TRBD2. The germline gives CDR1 WSHSY, CDR2 SAAADI. The CDR3 spans 14 residues. V lost 6 bases, J lost 6 bases, and 8 bases stayed unmatched. CDR3: CASRRGGGGNEQFF. For the CDR3, the DNA is TGCGCCAGCAGGCGAGGCGGGGGAGGCAATGAGCAGTTCTTC.

The J gene is TRBJ1-5, the V gene TRBV2; the match to TRBD1 covers 9 bases. Germline-derived CDR1 and CDR2 are SNHLY and FYNNEI. V lost 6 bases, J lost 0 bases, and 6 bases stayed unmatched. The CDR3 totals 16 residues. The CDR3 sequence is CASRQGASFSNQPQHF. The CDR3 DNA reads as TGTGCCAGCAGACAGGGGGCCTCCTTTAGCAATCAGCCCCAGCATTTT. The full variable domain, rest sourced from reference TRBV2 and TRBJ1-5, is EPEVTQTPSHQVTQMGQEVILRCVPISNHLYFYWYRQILGQKVEFLVSFYNNEISEKSEIFDDQFSVERPDGSNFTLKIRSTKLEDSAMYFCASRQGASFSNQPQHFGDGTRLSIL.

The chain combines TRBV6-6 with TRBJ2-1; 9 bases agree with TRBD2. Germline V lookup: CDR1 MNHNY, CDR2 SVGAGI (reference sequence). With V trimmed by 0 bases and J by 8 bases, 5 bases remained unmatched. CDR3 length equals 15 residues. The CDR3 bases are TGTGCCAGCAGTTACTCAGCGGGGGGCCAGGATGAGCAGTTCTTC. This sequence encodes CASSYSAGGQDEQFF.

This clone was observed a single time. The rearrangement joins TRBV27 to TRBJ2-1; 8 bases match TRBD1. V lost 8 bases to trimming and J lost 13 bases; unmatched junction nucleotides: 10. Germline CDR1 MNHEY, CDR2 SMNVEV (reference sequence). This CDR3 has 12 amino acids. CDR3 amino acids: CASSRPAGGQFF. The DNA of the CDR3 is TGTGCCAGCTCAAGACCCGCAGGGGGCCAGTTCTTC.

The chain combines TRBV5-1 with TRBJ1-6; no firm D call. Trimming removed 0 bases from V and 5 bases from J, with 9 bases in between. CDR3 length: 15 residues. Germline V gene data show CDR1 as SGHRS and CDR2 as YFSETQ. The CDR3 DNA reads TGCGCCAGCAGCTTGGAGCCAGGAAATAATTCACCCCTCCACTTT. Translating gives CASSLEPGNNSPLHF.

V usage is TRBV27 and J usage is TRBJ2-2, with 10 bases that match TRBD1. CDR1 MNHEY and CDR2 SMNVEV come from the germline V gene (reference sequence). The junction had 10 bases not matched to a gene; V was cut back by 7 bases and J by 5 bases. This CDR3 spans 16 amino acids. CDR3 DNA: TGTGCCAGCATGTCCGGTGGGACAGGGGAGACCGGGGAGCTGTTTTTT. It encodes CASMSGGTGETGELFF.

This clone was recorded only once. The chain combines TRBV10-3 with TRBJ2-2, with D possibly matching TRBD1 (6 bases). Trimming cost V 3 bases and J 6 bases, with 14 bases left between them. The CDR3 consists of 15 residues. Germline CDR1 is ENHRY and CDR2 is SYGVKD. CDR3 bases: TGTGCCATCAGTGAAGGACAGACCTCTCCCGGGGAGCTGTTTTTT. It is translated as CAISEGQTSPGELFF.

This rearrangement joins TRBV5-6 to TRBJ2-3; 7 nucleotides agree with TRBD2. This CDR3 has 16 residues. Germline assignment: CDR1 SGHDT and CDR2 YYEEEE. With 0 bases clipped from V and 2 bases from J, the junction kept 6 bases outside the gene matches. The CDR3 nucleotides read TGTGCCAGCAGCTTGGGAAGCGGGACCTACACAGATACGCAGTATTTT. Its translation is CASSLGSGTYTDTQYF.

CDR3 region: CASSHLKEAGMNTEAFF. As DNA, the CDR3 is TGCGCCAGCAGTCACCTCAAGGAGGCGGGAATGAACACTGAAGCTTTCTTT. This rearrangement joins TRBV23-1 to TRBJ1-1; unclear D gene. TRBV23-1 is assigned to the ORF class and has an uncertain function. The V end was cut by 3 bases, the J end by 0 bases, with 17 bases between. CDR3 length equals 17 residues.

The chain combines TRBV2 with TRBJ1-2, with D unclear. Germline V gene data show CDR1 as SNHLY and CDR2 as FYNNEI. V lost 6 bases to trimming and J lost 4 bases, with 12 bases between them. The CDR3 length is 13 residues. CDR3 in amino acids: CASRGSGPYGYTF. In DNA form, the CDR3 reads TGTGCCAGCAGGGGAAGCGGACCCTATGGCTACACCTTC.

CDR3 coding DNA: TGTGCCAGCAGCTTGGTATCTAGCGGGGGGATGGATACGCAGTATTTT. Its protein product is CASSLVSSGGMDTQYF. V is TRBV5-5 and J is TRBJ2-3; TRBD2 matches at 11 bases. V was clipped by 0 bases and J by 6 bases; unmatched bases: 6. The CDR3 loop spans 16 amino acids. Looked up from germline, CDR1 is SGHKS and CDR2 is YYEKEE (reference sequence). Combining the CDR3 with reference TRBV5-5 and TRBJ2-3 gives the whole variable domain DAGVTQSPTHLIKTRGQQVTLRCSPISGHKSVSWYQQVLGQGPQFIFQYYEKEERGRGNFPDRFSARQFPNYSSELNVNALLLGDSALYLCASSLVSSGGMDTQYFGPGTRLTVL.

The chain has TRBV5-1 and TRBJ2-2; TRBD1 aligns across 8 bases. Germline V gives CDR1 SGHRS, CDR2 YFSETQ. The CDR3 covers 16 residues. Unmatched junction bases numbered 3, after V lost 1 base and J lost 1 base. CDR3 in DNA: TGCGCCAGCAGCTTGTCCGGGACAGGGAACACCGGGGAGCTGTTTTTT. It codes for CASSLSGTGNTGELFF.

The genes are TRBV28 and TRBJ2-1; 7 positions match TRBD1. V shed 7 bases, J shed 7 bases, and the junction held 13 bases outside the gene matches. Looked up from germline, CDR1 is MDHEN and CDR2 is SYDVKM. The CDR3 spans 15 residues. The CDR3 DNA is TGTGCCAGCACCCGAAGGGTCAGGGGGATAAATGAGCAGTTCTTC. Its translation is CASTRRVRGINEQFF.

This clone was counted a single time. V gene TRBV4-1 combines with J gene TRBJ1-2, with D perhaps TRBD1 (5 bases). The germline V and J ends were trimmed by 3 bases and 5 bases, with 16 bases remaining between them. The CDR3 length is 15 residues. From germline, CDR1 is MGHRA and CDR2 YSYEKL. The CDR3 loop reads CASSHYAAAGYGYTF. As DNA, the CDR3 is TGCGCCAGCAGCCACTACGCCGCGGCAGGGTATGGCTACACCTTC.

The V gene is TRBV27, the J gene TRBJ1-2; 11 bases map to TRBD1. Germline V gives CDR1 MNHEY, CDR2 SMNVEV (reference sequence). The V and J ends lost 2 bases and 5 bases, in that order; junction bases with no gene match: 4. There are 15 residues in the CDR3. The CDR3, as DNA: TGTGCCAGCAGTTTAAGGACAGGGGGCTTGTATGGCTACACCTTC. It specifies CASSLRTGGLYGYTF.

The chain couples TRBV3-1 (or the pseudogene TRBV3-2) to TRBJ1-1, with D possibly being TRBD1 (6 bases). This CDR3 comprises 14 residues. V dropped 5 bases and J dropped 0 bases, with 10 bases sitting between them. Germline CDR1 is LGHDT and CDR2 is YNNKEL (reference sequence). The CDR3 DNA reads as TGTGCCAGCAGCAGTGGACAGCTGAACACTGAAGCTTTCTTT. This gives the protein CASSSGQLNTEAFF.

The V gene is TRBV19, the J gene TRBJ1-5; D might be TRBD1 (5 bases). V dropped 8 bases and J dropped 0 bases, with 8 bases sitting between them. The V gene's germline CDR1 is LNHDA and CDR2 SQIVND (reference sequence). The CDR3 loop spans 13 amino acids. The CDR3 bases are TGTGCCAGTGGCGGGACTAGCAATCAGCCCCAGCATTTT. Translating gives CASGGTSNQPQHF.